One and the same sample provided the 30 T cell receptor beta chains below, sequenced in a study of identical twins. TCRdb independently ran MiXCR on the 5' RACE reads; one entry per CDR3 protein. The sample has 690,000 or so distinct CDR3 sequences; 8.6% are singletons. The sample was also reused in another study, on yellow fever vaccine responses in identical twins.

The material sequenced was PBMCs. Receptor source: a young woman in good health.

This clonotype has only a few counts. The V call is TRBV15, the J call TRBJ2-5; TRBD1 agrees at 7 bases. V was clipped by 1 base and J by 4 bases; unmatched bases: 9. The CDR3 runs to 16 residues. The germline V gene has CDR1 LNHNV and CDR2 YYDKDF (reference sequence). The DNA of the CDR3 is TGTGCCACCAGCAGAGTCCGAGGACAGGCCACAGAGACCCAGTACTTC. This codes for CATSRVRGQATETQYF.

This clonotype was seen more than once but under ten times. The chain uses TRBV12-3 or TRBV12-4 and TRBJ1-1; weak D call: TRBD1 (6 bases). CDR3 length equals 17 residues. V lost 0 bases and J 0 bases, leaving 14 bases between the germline ends. CDR3 amino acids: CASSLAGRGFMNTEAFF. CDR3 sequence (DNA): TGTGCCAGCAGTTTAGCGGGAAGGGGGTTCATGAACACTGAAGCTTTCTTT.

This clonotype was seen a handful of times. This chain connects TRBV20-1 to TRBJ2-7, with 10 bases matching TRBD2. Germline-derived CDR1 and CDR2 are DFQATT and SNEGSKA (reference sequence). Unmatched junction bases numbered 8, after V lost 1 base and J lost 2 bases. The CDR3 is 16 amino acids. This CDR3 reads CSARGRGLALTYEQYF. CDR3 nucleotide sequence: TGCAGTGCTAGAGGTCGGGGACTAGCGCTAACCTACGAGCAGTACTTC.

Many counts were recorded for this clonotype. The chain links TRBV12-3 or TRBV12-4 to TRBJ2-5; TRBD2 aligns across 9 bases. This CDR3 is built from 15 residues. The J segment lost 5 bases and the V segment lost 6 bases, leaving 10 bases of the junction unmatched. CDR3 in amino acids: CASRISAGGGETQYF. In DNA, the CDR3 is TGTGCCAGCAGGATATCAGCGGGGGGCGGGGAGACCCAGTACTTC.

The chain has TRBV5-8 and TRBJ1-1; no clear D gene. The germline V gene encodes CDR1 SGHTS and CDR2 YDEGEE. The CDR3 is 10 residues long. Deletions cut 3 bases from V and 11 bases from J, with 8 bases between. The CDR3 here is CASSWRAAFF. The CDR3 bases are TGTGCCAGCAGCTGGCGAGCGGCTTTCTTT.

A few counts support this clonotype. The chain employs TRBV6-2 or TRBV6-3 and TRBJ2-2; a weak D match, TRBD1 (5 bases). The CDR3 has 14 residues. Per the germline V gene, CDR1 is MNHEY and CDR2 is SVGEGT. The V end was cut by 7 bases, the J end by 0 bases, with 9 bases between. The CDR3 bases are TGTGCCAGCACATGGGGCACGAACACCGGGGAGCTGTTTTTT. This gives the protein CASTWGTNTGELFF.

Written as DNA, the CDR3 is TGTGCCAGTGCTGTCAGCGGTGATTACAATGAGCAGTTCTTC. This codes for CASAVSGDYNEQFF. V is TRBV19 and J is TRBJ2-1, with TRBD2 as a possible D gene (5 bases). CDR1 LNHDA and CDR2 SQIVND come from the germline V gene (reference sequence). Deletions cut 8 bases from V and 4 bases from J, with 15 bases between. CDR3 size: 14 residues.

J is TRBJ1-1 and V is TRBV20-1; no definite D call. The V and J ends lost 3 bases and 11 bases respectively, with 16 bases between them. The CDR3 runs 12 residues. Germline loops: CDR1 DFQATT, CDR2 SNEGSKA (reference sequence). The CDR3 here is CSASWDPVGAFF. As DNA, the CDR3 is TGCAGTGCTAGCTGGGATCCGGTGGGGGCTTTCTTT.

This clonotype was seen at least ten times. The rearrangement uses TRBV6-5 and TRBJ2-2; D possibly corresponds to TRBD1 (6 bases). The V end was cut by 2 bases, the J end by 5 bases, with 15 bases between. Germline CDR1 is MNHEY and CDR2 is SVGAGI. There are 16 residues in the CDR3. CDR3 nucleotides: TGTGCCAGCAGTTACAACAGGGACCTGAGGACCGGGGAGCTGTTTTTT. As protein: CASSYNRDLRTGELFF.

The chain has TRBV12-3 or TRBV12-4 and TRBJ2-3; D is ambiguous. The CDR3 runs 13 residues. V lost 1 base and J 4 bases, leaving 6 bases between the germline ends. CDR3 amino acids: CASSLDRPDTQYF. For the CDR3, the DNA is TGTGCCAGCAGTTTAGACCGCCCAGATACGCAGTATTTT.

The genes are TRBV5-1 and TRBJ1-2; D is unclear. The CDR3 has 14 residues. The V end was cut by 4 bases, the J end by 0 bases, with 10 bases between. Germline V gene sequence: CDR1 SGHRS, CDR2 YFSETQ. Here the CDR3 reads CASSNERANYGYTF. Here the CDR3 DNA reads TGCGCCAGCAGCAACGAAAGGGCTAACTATGGCTACACCTTC.

This rearrangement joins TRBV6-2 or TRBV6-3 to TRBJ2-3; D is possibly TRBD1 (6 bases). Trimming took 2 bases from V and 1 from J, leaving 13 bases between them. This CDR3 comprises 16 residues. Germline V CDR1 and CDR2: MNHEY, SVGEGT. CDR3 region: CASSYPSGAGTDTQYF. For the CDR3, the DNA is TGTGCCAGCAGTTACCCGTCAGGGGCTGGCACAGATACGCAGTATTTT.

The chain recombines TRBV2 with TRBJ2-4; weak D call: TRBD2 (6 bases). The V end lost 6 bases, the J end lost 0 bases, and 15 bases lay between the germline ends. Germline loops: CDR1 SNHLY, CDR2 FYNNEI. The CDR3 has 16 residues. CDR3 coding DNA: TGTGCCAGCAGACCGGGACTGACACTAGCCAAAAACATTCAGTACTTC. Its translation: CASRPGLTLAKNIQYF.

This clonotype appeared many times. The chain combines TRBV6-5 with TRBJ2-7, with a tentative D call TRBD2 (6 bases). The CDR3 runs to 13 residues. Trimming cost V 4 bases and J 3 bases, with 10 bases left between them. Germline CDR1 reads MNHEY; CDR2 reads SVGAGI. The CDR3 loop is CASSSEGIYEQYF. CDR3 DNA: TGTGCCAGCAGTTCGGAGGGAATCTACGAGCAGTACTTC.

This clonotype has a handful of counts. The genes are TRBV4-2 and TRBJ2-7; 12 nucleotides match TRBD2. Trimming took 0 bases from V and 7 from J; bases not matched to a gene: 4. Germline V CDR1 and CDR2: LGHNA, YNFKEQ. This CDR3 region has 15 residues. The CDR3 sequence: CASSQDLAGGREQYF. For the CDR3, the DNA is TGTGCCAGCAGCCAAGACCTAGCGGGAGGGAGAGAGCAGTACTTC.

This clonotype was seen ten or more times. The rearrangement joins TRBV3-1 to TRBJ1-1; tentatively, D is TRBD1 (5 bases). Germline V lookup: CDR1 LGHDT, CDR2 YNNKEL (reference sequence). This CDR3 contains 14 residues. Trimming pared 3 bases from V and 4 bases from J, leaving 12 bases between. The CDR3, as DNA: TGTGCCAGCAGCCAGGGGGGATCGACCACTGAAGCTTTCTTT. This sequence encodes CASSQGGSTTEAFF.

This clonotype was observed a handful of times. The rearrangement uses TRBV12-3 or TRBV12-4 and TRBJ1-6; no definite D call. V lost 2 bases, J lost 0 bases, and 5 bases lay in between. The CDR3 runs to 15 residues. CDR3 protein: CASSLRLSYNSPLHF. In nucleotides, the CDR3 is TGTGCCAGCAGTTTACGGCTCTCCTATAATTCACCCCTCCACTTT.

This rearrangement joins TRBV15 to TRBJ2-1; D uncertain. Germline V gives CDR1 LNHNV, CDR2 YYDKDF (reference sequence). The V and J ends lost 0 bases and 9 bases respectively, with 12 bases between them. The CDR3 has 14 amino acids. CDR3 protein: CATSRDRASGEQFF. CDR3 in DNA: TGTGCCACCAGCAGAGATCGCGCTTCGGGTGAGCAGTTCTTC.

In this sample, this clonotype turned up a few times. This chain connects TRBV29-1 to TRBJ2-1, with 7 bases fitting TRBD1. The germline gives CDR1 SQVTM, CDR2 ANQGSEA. J gave up 4 bases and V 3 bases, and 9 bases lay outside the gene matches. CDR3 length equals 15 residues. In nucleotides, the CDR3 is TGCAGCGTTGAGCGCCGGGACAGAGTTTACAATGAGCAGTTCTTC. Amino acids: CSVERRDRVYNEQFF.

This clonotype was seen only a few times. This chain uses TRBV6-5 with TRBJ1-1; tentatively, D is TRBD1 (6 bases). V shed 6 bases and J shed 6 bases, with 11 bases lying between them. This CDR3 has 12 amino acids. Germline values: CDR1 MNHEY, CDR2 SVGAGI. In DNA form, the CDR3 reads TGTGCCAGCAGACCACAGGGCCCTGAAGCTTTCTTT. Its protein is CASRPQGPEAFF.

Comments on this clonotype: One junction end does not reproduce the germline sequence, and a read error may be involved. The chain employs TRBV12-3 or TRBV12-4 and TRBJ2-1; D is possibly TRBD1 (6 bases). The CDR3 spans 18 residues. The DNA of the CDR3 is TGTGCCTGCAGTTCTCCCTCCGGGACACTCAGCTCCTACAATGAGCAGTTCTTC. This translates into CACSSPSGTLSSYNEQFF.

The chain uses TRBV19 and TRBJ2-3; TRBD1 aligns across 8 bases. This CDR3 has 15 residues. The germline V gene has CDR1 LNHDA and CDR2 SQIVND (reference sequence). The ends lost 3 bases at V and 2 bases at J; junction bases unmatched: 4. Here the CDR3 DNA reads TGTGCCAGTAGTATCCGCAGGGGGCACACAGATACGCAGTATTTT. The encoded protein is CASSIRRGHTDTQYF.

Only a few counts were recorded for this clonotype. The CDR3 end shows no conserved phenylalanine or tryptophan, and so a read error is likely. The DNA is omitted, as the CDR3 cannot be located on it reliably, and the CDR3 follows TCRdb's listing. The chain joins TRBV14 to TRBJ2-7; no DNA check was done on the table's D call, TRBD2. The CDR3 length equals 18 residues, ends included. In germline, CDR1 is SGHDN, CDR2 FVKESK. This CDR3 reads CASSQNCPWAEGLAGTHR.

This clonotype was seen ten or more times. This CDR3 reads CASRQQGQETQYF. The CDR3 bases are TGTGCCAGCAGACAACAGGGGCAAGAGACCCAGTACTTC. The chain links TRBV3-1 to TRBJ2-5; 7 bases match TRBD1. The junction had 3 bases not matched to a gene; V was cut back by 6 bases and J by 2 bases. The CDR3 runs to 13 residues. The germline V gene has CDR1 LGHDT and CDR2 YNNKEL (reference sequence).

The genes are TRBV7-3 and TRBJ2-1; no clear D. CDR3 length: 14 amino acids. Germline V gene lookup returns CDR1 SGHTA and CDR2 FQGTGA. V lost 3 bases, J lost 5 bases, and 11 bases lay in between. The CDR3 loop reads CASSLLTANNEQFF. CDR3 in DNA: TGTGCCAGCAGCTTGCTTACGGCCAACAATGAGCAGTTCTTC.

This clonotype has ten or more counts. The chain links TRBV7-2 to TRBJ2-4; D is undetermined. Per germline, CDR1 SGHTA and CDR2 FQGNSA. CDR3 length: 16 amino acids. The ends were cut back, 2 bases at V and 0 bases at J, with 11 bases in the middle. CDR3 protein: CASSLFRNRAKNIQYF. The CDR3 DNA reads as TGTGCCAGCAGCTTATTCAGAAACAGAGCCAAAAACATTCAGTACTTC.

This clonotype has only a few counts. The V call is TRBV12-3 or TRBV12-4, the J call TRBJ1-1; D gene uncertain. This CDR3 has 13 residues. V lost 6 bases, J lost 2 bases, and 10 bases lay in between. The CDR3 region has the DNA TGTGCCAGCAGGCGACAATTCAACACTGAAGCTTTCTTT. Its translation: CASRRQFNTEAFF.

The table lists this clonotype with many counts. V gene TRBV20-1 combines with J gene TRBJ1-1, with unresolved D. V was trimmed by 6 bases and J by 1 base, leaving 12 bases between them. The CDR3 runs to 13 residues. CDR1 DFQATT and CDR2 SNEGSKA come from the germline V gene (reference sequence). Written as DNA, the CDR3 is TGCAGTGCCCCACCAATGGGGAACACTGAAGCTTTCTTT. This gives the protein CSAPPMGNTEAFF.

In this sample, this clonotype turned up many times. This chain connects TRBV7-9 to TRBJ2-5; D is possibly TRBD1 (6 bases). Trimming removed 5 bases from V and 1 base from J, with 11 bases in between. Germline V gene sequence: CDR1 SEHNR, CDR2 FQNEAQ (reference sequence). The CDR3 runs 14 residues. In DNA form, the CDR3 reads TGTGCCAGCAGCCCGGGACACCTCCAAGAGACCCAGTACTTC. Protein product: CASSPGHLQETQYF.

This clonotype has a count of ten or more. V gene TRBV6-4 combines with J gene TRBJ2-1, with no clear D. Trimming took 2 bases from V and 5 from J, leaving 7 bases between them. This CDR3 spans 13 amino acids. The germline CDR1 and CDR2 sequences are MRHNA and SNTAGT. This chain's CDR3 is CASSDAGHNEQFF. The CDR3 DNA sequence: TGTGCCAGCAGTGACGCTGGGCACAATGAGCAGTTCTTC.